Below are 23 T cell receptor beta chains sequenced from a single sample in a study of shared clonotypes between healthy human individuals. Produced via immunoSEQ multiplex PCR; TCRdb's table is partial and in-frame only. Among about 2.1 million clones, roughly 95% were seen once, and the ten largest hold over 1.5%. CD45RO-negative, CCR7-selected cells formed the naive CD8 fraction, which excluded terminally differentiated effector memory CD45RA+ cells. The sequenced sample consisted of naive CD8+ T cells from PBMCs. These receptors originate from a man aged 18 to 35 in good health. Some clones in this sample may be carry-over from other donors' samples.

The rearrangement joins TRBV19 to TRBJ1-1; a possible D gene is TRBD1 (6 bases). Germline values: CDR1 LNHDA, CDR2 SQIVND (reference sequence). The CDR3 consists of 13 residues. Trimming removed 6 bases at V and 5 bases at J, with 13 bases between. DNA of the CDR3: TGTGCCAGTAGGGGGGCAGGGTGGACTGAAGCTTTCTTT. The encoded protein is CASRGAGWTEAFF.

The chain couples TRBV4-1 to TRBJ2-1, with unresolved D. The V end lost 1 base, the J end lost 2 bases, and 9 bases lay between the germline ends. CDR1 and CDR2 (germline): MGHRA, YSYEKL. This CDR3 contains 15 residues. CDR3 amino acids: CASSQVTGPYNEQFF. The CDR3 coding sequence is TGCGCCAGCAGCCAAGTGACTGGCCCCTACAATGAGCAGTTCTTC.

CDR3 amino acids: CASSPGRRPTGELFF. CDR3 coding DNA: TGTGCCAGCAGCCCGGGACGGAGGCCCACCGGGGAGCTGTTTTTT. The V gene is TRBV6-5, the J gene TRBJ2-2; either TRBD1 or TRBD2 may fit D (5 bases each). Germline CDR1 MNHEY, CDR2 SVGAGI. V lost 6 bases, J lost 4 bases, and 15 bases lay in between. The CDR3 has 15 residues.

CDR3 nucleotides: TGTGCCAGCAGCGTAGGCGGGGGGCGTCAGCCCCAGCATTTT. Translation gives CASSVGGGRQPQHF. This chain connects TRBV9 to TRBJ1-5; D is perhaps TRBD1 (6 bases). CDR1 is SGDLS and CDR2 is YYNGEE in the germline V gene. There are 14 residues in the CDR3. V was cut by 0 bases and J by 6 bases, with 10 bases left in between.

CDR3 DNA sequence: TGTGCCAGCCGTGGTAGGGCTACGGCGCAGTACTTC. It translates to CASRGRATAQYF. The chain combines TRBV27 with TRBJ2-7; D remains ambiguous. Per the germline V gene, CDR1 is MNHEY and CDR2 is SMNVEV (reference sequence). V shed 8 bases and J shed 9 bases, with 17 bases lying between them. The CDR3 totals 12 residues.

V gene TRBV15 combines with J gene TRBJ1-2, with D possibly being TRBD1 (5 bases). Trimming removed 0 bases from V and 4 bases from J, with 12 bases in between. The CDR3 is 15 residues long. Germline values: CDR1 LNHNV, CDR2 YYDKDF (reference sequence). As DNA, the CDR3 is TGTGCCACCAGCAGAGAGGGGGAAGGCGTCTATGGCTACACCTTC. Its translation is CATSREGEGVYGYTF.

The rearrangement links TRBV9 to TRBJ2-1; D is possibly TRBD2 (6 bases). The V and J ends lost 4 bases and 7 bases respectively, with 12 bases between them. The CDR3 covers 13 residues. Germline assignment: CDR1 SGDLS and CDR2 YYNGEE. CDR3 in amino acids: CASSRRGLNEQFF. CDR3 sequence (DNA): TGTGCCAGCAGCCGTCGGGGGTTAAATGAGCAGTTCTTC.

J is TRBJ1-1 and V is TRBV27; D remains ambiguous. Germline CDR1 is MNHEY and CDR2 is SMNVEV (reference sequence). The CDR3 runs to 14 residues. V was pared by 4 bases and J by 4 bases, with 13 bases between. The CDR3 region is CASSSGLGITEAFF. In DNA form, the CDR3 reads TGTGCCAGCAGTTCTGGTCTGGGAATCACTGAAGCTTTCTTT.

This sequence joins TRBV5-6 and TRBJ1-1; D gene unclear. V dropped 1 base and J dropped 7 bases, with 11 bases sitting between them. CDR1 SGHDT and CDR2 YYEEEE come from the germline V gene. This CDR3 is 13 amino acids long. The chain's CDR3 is CASSLMPAVEAFF. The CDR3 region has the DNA TGTGCCAGCAGCTTGATGCCAGCAGTTGAAGCTTTCTTT.

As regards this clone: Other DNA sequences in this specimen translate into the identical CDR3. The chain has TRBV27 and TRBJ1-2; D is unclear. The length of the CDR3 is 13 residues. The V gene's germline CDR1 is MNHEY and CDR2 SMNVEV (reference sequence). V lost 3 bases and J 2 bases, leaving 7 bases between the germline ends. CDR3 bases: TGTGCCAGCAGTTTGACTGAAAACTATGGCTACACCTTC. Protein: CASSLTENYGYTF.

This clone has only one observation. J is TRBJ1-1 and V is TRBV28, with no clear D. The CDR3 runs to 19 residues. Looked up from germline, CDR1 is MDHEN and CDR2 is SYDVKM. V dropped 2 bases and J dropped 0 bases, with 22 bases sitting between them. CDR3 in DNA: TGTGCCAGCAGTTTACCTTCGATCCCAGAGACAAACATGAACACTGAAGCTTTCTTT. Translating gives CASSLPSIPETNMNTEAFF.

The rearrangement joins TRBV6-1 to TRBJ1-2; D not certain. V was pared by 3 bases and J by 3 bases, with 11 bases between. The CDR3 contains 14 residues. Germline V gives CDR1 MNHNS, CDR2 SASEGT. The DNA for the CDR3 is TGTGCCAGCAGTGATTTCCGTCGAGACTATGGCTACACCTTC. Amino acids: CASSDFRRDYGYTF.

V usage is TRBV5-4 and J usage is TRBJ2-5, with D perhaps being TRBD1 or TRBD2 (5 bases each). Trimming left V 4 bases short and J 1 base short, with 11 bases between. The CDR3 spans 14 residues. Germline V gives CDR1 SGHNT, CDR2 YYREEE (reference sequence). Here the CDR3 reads CASSHTGAQETQYF. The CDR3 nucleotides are TGTGCCAGCAGCCATACCGGGGCCCAAGAGACCCAGTACTTC.

The CDR3 loop reads CASSPTVGHNEQFF. As DNA, the CDR3 is TGTGCCAGCAGCCCTACGGTGGGGCACAATGAGCAGTTCTTC. V is TRBV4-2 and J is TRBJ2-1; TRBD1 is a possible D gene (5 bases). This CDR3 has 14 amino acids. Germline CDR1 reads LGHNA; CDR2 reads YNFKEQ. The ends were cut back, 4 bases at V and 5 bases at J, with 12 bases in the middle.

The CDR3 DNA follows: TGTGCCAGCAGTGAAGCTCTGCCCATTGAGCAGTTCTTC. Residues: CASSEALPIEQFF. J is TRBJ2-1 and V is TRBV2, with D unclear. The CDR3 consists of 13 residues. Trimming took off 0 bases at V and 9 bases at J, with 9 bases between the two ends. Looked up from germline, CDR1 is SNHLY and CDR2 is FYNNEI.

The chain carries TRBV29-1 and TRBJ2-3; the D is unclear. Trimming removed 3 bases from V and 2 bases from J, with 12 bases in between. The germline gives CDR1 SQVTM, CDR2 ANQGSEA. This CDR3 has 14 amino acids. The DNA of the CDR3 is TGCAGCGTTGACCCCCGGCAGTACACAGATACGCAGTATTTT. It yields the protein CSVDPRQYTDTQYF.

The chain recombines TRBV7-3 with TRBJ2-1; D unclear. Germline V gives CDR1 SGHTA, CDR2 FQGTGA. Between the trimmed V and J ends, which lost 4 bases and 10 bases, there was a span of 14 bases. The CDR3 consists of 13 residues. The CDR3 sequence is CASSSPISGEQFF. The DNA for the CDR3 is TGTGCCAGCAGCTCCCCGATCTCTGGAGAGCAGTTCTTC.

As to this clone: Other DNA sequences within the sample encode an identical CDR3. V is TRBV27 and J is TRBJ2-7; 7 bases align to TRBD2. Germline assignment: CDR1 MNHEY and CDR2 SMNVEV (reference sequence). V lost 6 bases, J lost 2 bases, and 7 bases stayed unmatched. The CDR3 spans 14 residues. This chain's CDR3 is CASSRGLAAYEQYF. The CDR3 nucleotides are TGTGCCAGCAGCCGCGGGCTAGCGGCCTACGAGCAGTACTTC.

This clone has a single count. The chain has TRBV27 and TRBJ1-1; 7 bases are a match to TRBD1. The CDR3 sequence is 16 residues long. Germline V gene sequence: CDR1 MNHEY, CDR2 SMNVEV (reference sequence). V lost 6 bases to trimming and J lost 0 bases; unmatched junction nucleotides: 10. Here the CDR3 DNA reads TGTGCCAGCAGCGAAGGGGGCAGCTCCATGAACACTGAAGCTTTCTTT. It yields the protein CASSEGGSSMNTEAFF.

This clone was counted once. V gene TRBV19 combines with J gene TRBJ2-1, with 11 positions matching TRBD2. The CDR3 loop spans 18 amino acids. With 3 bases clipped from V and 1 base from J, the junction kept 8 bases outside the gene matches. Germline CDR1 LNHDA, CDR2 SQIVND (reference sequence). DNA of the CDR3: TGTGCCAGTAGTATCTATGGGGGACTAGCGGTTTCCTACAATGAGCAGTTCTTC. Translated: CASSIYGGLAVSYNEQFF.

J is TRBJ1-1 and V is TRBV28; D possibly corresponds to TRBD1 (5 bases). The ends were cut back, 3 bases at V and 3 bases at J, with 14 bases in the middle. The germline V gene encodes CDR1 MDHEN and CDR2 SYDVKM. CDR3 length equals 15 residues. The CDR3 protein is CASSFLRGTHTEAFF. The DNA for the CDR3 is TGTGCCAGCAGTTTCTTGCGGGGGACCCACACTGAAGCTTTCTTT. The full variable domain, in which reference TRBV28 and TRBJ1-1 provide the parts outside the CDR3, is DVKVTQSSRYLVKRTGEKVFLECVQDMDHENMFWYRQDPGLGLRLIYFSYDVKMKEKGDIPEGYSVSREKKERFSLILESASTNQTSMYLCASSFLRGTHTEAFFGQGTRLTVV.

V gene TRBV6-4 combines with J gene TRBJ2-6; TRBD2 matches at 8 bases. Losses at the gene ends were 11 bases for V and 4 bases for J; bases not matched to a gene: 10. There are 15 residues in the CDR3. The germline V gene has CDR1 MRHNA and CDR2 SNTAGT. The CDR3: CAPGRGAAGANVLTF. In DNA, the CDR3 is TGTGCCCCCGGGAGGGGCGCCGCCGGGGCCAACGTCCTGACTTTC.

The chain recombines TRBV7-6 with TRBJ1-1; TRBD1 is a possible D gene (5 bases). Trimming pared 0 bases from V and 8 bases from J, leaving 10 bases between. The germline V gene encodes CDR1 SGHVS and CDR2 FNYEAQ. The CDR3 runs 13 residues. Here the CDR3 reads CASSLASGDEAFF. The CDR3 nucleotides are TGTGCCAGCAGCTTAGCTTCGGGGGACGAAGCTTTCTTT.